The clone carrying this T cell receptor (beta chain) has more than one count but fewer than ten. The source of the sample is a study of T cells in Graves' hyperthyroidism and ophthalmopathy. Newly diagnosed patients aged 18 to 65 had hyperthyroidism of under 2 months' duration. The germline V gene encodes CDR1 SGDLS and CDR2 YYNGEE. This CDR3 has 13 amino acids. The V end lost 3 bases, the J end lost 5 bases, and 11 bases lay between the germline ends. TCR beta CDR3 regions were amplified from RNA transcripts. HTBI primers drove first-round RT-PCR of the TCR CDR3. TCRdb re-analysed the multiplex PCR reads in MiXCR, keeping a single row per CDR3 protein. Altogether some 250,000 distinct CDR3 sequences are present, 13% to 15% being singletons, with the ten largest covering roughly 14%.

The gene calls are TRBV9 and TRBJ1-1, with D possibly TRBD1 on 5 matching bases. Sequencing used blood. The sequence derives from a woman in her thirties or forties with Graves' hyperthyroidism that later progressed to Graves' ophthalmopathy. Here the CDR3 DNA reads TGTGCCAGCAGCGGGGGGAGACAGACTGAAGCTTTCTTT. It encodes CASSGGRQTEAFF.